This is a list of T cell receptor beta chains from one sample in a study of CD8+CD57+ T cells in acquired aplastic anemia. A single record per CDR3 protein comes from TCRdb applying MiXCR to the reads. The sample yields about 120,000 distinct CDR3 sequences, approximately 41% seen once. The sample comprised sorted CD4+, CD8+, or CD8+CD57+ T cells (not recorded which) from PBMCs. The origin of the receptors is a human donor with aplastic anemia. Each CDR3 is given with its conserved first and last residue. Each record gives: V gene, J gene, D gene, clone size, CDR3 length, CDR3 DNA, CDR3 protein. D genes are given only for firm matches. Size is omitted from some rows. Given values are once, few, many or a class for expanded clones.

>TRBV2|TRBJ2-1|NA|NA|13
TGTGCCAGCAACAGGCGTGAGGGCAATGAGCAGTTCTTC
CASNRREGNEQFF
>TRBV6-6|TRBJ2-5|NA|many|13
TGTGCCGGCAGTTATTGGGACGGAGAGACCCAGTACTTC
CAGSYWDGETQYF
>TRBV7-9|TRBJ1-3|NA|many|14
TGTGCCAGCAGCGAGACAGGACCTGGAAACACCATATATTTT
CASSETGPGNTIYF
>TRBV6-1|TRBJ2-7|NA|NA|15
TGTGCCAGCAGTGAAGGGCAGGGGGGATCCTACGAGCAGTACTTC
CASSEGQGGSYEQYF
>TRBV20-1|TRBJ1-6|TRBD1|once|15
TGCAGTGCTAGGGCAGGGACAGTAGATAATTCACCCCTCCACTTT
CSARAGTVDNSPLHF
>TRBV5-1|TRBJ2-1|TRBD1|many|14
TGCGCCAGCAGCCAAGGGACAGGGGGCAATGAGCAGTTCTTC
CASSQGTGGNEQFF
>TRBV6-1|TRBJ2-3|TRBD1|few|14
TGTGCCAGCCGGGACAGGGGAGGCGCAGATACGCAGTATTTT
CASRDRGGADTQYF
>TRBV19|TRBJ1-2|TRBD1|NA|15
TGTGCCAGTAGTATATCCCAGGGGGCCCCCTATGGCTACACCTTC
CASSISQGAPYGYTF
>TRBV29-1|TRBJ1-1|TRBD1|NA|13
TGCAGCGCTAAACAGGGGGCCTACACTGAAGCTTTCTTT
CSAKQGAYTEAFF
>TRBV10-3|TRBJ2-7|TRBD2|many|16
TGTGCCACCCAAGGCCAGCGGGGTCAATACTCCTACGAGCAGTACTTC
CATQGQRGQYSYEQYF
>TRBV7-1|TRBJ2-3|TRBD2|NA|20
TGTGCCAGCAGCTCTATTGCGAGGGTCGCTAGCGGGGGGGGATCAGATACGCAGTATTTT
CASSSIARVASGGGSDTQYF
>TRBV11-1|TRBJ1-4|NA|few|16
TGTGACAGCAGCTTGGTGGGGGCGCAGACTAATGAAAAACTGTTTTTT
CDSSLVGAQTNEKLFF
>TRBV9|TRBJ2-6|NA|many|17
TGTGCCAGCAGCGTAGGAGGCCCTCGGTCTGGGGCCAACGTCCTGACTTTC
CASSVGGPRSGANVLTF
>TRBV27|TRBJ2-3|TRBD2|NA|17
TGTGCCAGCAGCCCCGGTTTGCGGGGGGGCCTTGGAGATACGCAGTATTTT
CASSPGLRGGLGDTQYF
>TRBV20-1|TRBJ1-3|NA|many|14
TGCAGTGCTAGAGCCCAGTTATCTGGAAACACCATATATTTT
CSARAQLSGNTIYF
>TRBV11-2|TRBJ2-3|TRBD2|NA|16
TGTGCCAGCAGCTTCCGACTAGCGGGGGGGAGTGATACGCAGTATTTT
CASSFRLAGGSDTQYF
>TRBV10-3|TRBJ1-2|NA|NA|17
TGTGCCATCAGTGATGAGGGTACAGGCGGGGTTATGGATGGCTACACCTTC
CAISDEGTGGVMDGYTF
>TRBV6-4|TRBJ2-3|NA|NA|20
TGTGCCAGCAGTGGCTCCAGGGGCGAGTTGGGCGGGATGGGGACAGATACGCAGTATTTT
CASSGSRGELGGMGTDTQYF
>TRBV12-3/TRBV12-4|TRBJ1-3|NA|few|14
TGTGCCAGCAGTCACGACAACTCTGGAAACACCATATATTTT
CASSHDNSGNTIYF
>TRBV15|TRBJ2-7|NA|NA|15
TGTGCCACCAGCAGAGCCTTGGCAGCTAGCTACGAGCAGTACTTC
CATSRALAASYEQYF
>TRBV2|TRBJ1-3|NA|many|11
TGTGCCAGCAGTGAATACGAACCCATATATTTT
CASSEYEPIYF
>TRBV19|TRBJ1-2|NA|NA|13
TGTGCCACCCGATCATCGGGGGACTATGGCTACACCTTC
CATRSSGDYGYTF